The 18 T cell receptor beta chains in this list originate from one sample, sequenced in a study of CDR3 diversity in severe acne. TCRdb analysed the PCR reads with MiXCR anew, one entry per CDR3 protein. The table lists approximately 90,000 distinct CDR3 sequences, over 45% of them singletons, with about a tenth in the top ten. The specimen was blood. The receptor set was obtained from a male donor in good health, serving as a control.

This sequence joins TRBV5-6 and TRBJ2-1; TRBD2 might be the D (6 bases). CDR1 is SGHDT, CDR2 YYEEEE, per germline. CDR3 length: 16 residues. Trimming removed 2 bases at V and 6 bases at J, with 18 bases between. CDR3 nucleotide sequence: TGTGCCAGCAGCTTTGTTACTAGCTTAAGTGTCAATGAGCAGTTCTTC. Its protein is CASSFVTSLSVNEQFF.

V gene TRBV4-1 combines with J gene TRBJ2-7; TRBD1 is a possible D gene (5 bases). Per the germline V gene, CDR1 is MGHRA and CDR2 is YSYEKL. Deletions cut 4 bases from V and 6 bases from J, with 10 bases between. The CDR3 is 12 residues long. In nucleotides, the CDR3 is TGCGCCAGCAGCCTTACAGGCATCGAGCAGTACTTC. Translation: CASSLTGIEQYF.

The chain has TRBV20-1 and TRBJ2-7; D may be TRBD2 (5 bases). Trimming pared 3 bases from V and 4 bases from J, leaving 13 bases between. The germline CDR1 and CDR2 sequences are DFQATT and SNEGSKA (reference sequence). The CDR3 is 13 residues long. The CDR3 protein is CSASGLVVYEQYF. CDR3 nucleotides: TGCAGTGCTAGTGGACTCGTAGTGTACGAGCAGTACTTC.

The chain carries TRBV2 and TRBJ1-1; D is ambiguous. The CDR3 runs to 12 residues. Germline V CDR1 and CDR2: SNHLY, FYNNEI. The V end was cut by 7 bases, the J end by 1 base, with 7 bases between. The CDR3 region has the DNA TGTGCCAGCATCCGTCAGAACACTGAAGCTTTCTTT. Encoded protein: CASIRQNTEAFF.

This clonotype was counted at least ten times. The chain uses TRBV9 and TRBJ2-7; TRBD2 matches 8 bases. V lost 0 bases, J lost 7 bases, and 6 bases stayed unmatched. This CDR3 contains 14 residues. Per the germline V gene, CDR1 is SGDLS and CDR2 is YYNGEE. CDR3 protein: CASSVAGGPGEQYF. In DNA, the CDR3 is TGTGCCAGCAGCGTAGCGGGAGGGCCCGGGGAGCAGTACTTC. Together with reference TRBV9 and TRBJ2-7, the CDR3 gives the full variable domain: DSGVTQTPKHLITATGQRVTLRCSPRSGDLSVYWYQQSLDQGLQFLIQYYNGEERAKGNILERFSAQQFPDLHSELNLSSLELGDSALYFCASSVAGGPGEQYFGPGTRLTVT.

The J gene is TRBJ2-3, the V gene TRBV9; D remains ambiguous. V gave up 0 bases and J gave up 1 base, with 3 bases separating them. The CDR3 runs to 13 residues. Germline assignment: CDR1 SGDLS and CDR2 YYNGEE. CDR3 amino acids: CASSVERTDTQYF. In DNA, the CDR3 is TGTGCCAGCAGCGTAGAGCGCACAGATACGCAGTATTTT.

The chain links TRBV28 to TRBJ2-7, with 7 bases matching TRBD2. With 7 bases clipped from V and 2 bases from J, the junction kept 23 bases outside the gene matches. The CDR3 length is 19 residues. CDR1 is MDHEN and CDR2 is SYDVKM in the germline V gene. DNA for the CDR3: TGTGCCAGCAAACTCAGGGCGGGTGAGCGGGATGGCTACACCTACGAGCAGTACTTC. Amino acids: CASKLRAGERDGYTYEQYF. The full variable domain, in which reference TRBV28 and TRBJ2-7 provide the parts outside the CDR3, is DVKVTQSSRYLVKRTGEKVFLECVQDMDHENMFWYRQDPGLGLRLIYFSYDVKMKEKGDIPEGYSVSREKKERFSLILESASTNQTSMYLCASKLRAGERDGYTYEQYFGPGTRLTVT.

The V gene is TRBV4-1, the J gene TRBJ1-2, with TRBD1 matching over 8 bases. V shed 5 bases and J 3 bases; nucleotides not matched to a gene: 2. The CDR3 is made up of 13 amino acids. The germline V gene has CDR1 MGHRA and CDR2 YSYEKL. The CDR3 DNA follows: TGCGCCAGCAGCAAGACAGGGGACTATGGCTACACCTTC. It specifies CASSKTGDYGYTF.

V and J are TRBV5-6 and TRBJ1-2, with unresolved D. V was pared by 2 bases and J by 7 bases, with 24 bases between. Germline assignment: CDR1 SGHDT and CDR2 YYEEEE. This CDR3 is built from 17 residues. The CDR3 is CASSFPPREWAGIGYTF. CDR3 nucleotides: TGTGCCAGCAGCTTCCCCCCCCGGGAGTGGGCCGGTATTGGCTACACCTTC.

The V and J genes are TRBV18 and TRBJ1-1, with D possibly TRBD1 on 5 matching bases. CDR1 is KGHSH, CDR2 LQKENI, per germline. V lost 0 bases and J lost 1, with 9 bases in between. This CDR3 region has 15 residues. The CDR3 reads CASSPPLQANTEAFF. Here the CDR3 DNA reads TGTGCCAGCTCACCACCACTACAGGCGAACACTGAAGCTTTCTTT.

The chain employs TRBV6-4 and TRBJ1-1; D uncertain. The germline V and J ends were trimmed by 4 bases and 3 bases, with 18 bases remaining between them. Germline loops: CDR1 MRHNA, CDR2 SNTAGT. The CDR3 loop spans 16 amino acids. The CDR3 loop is CASSAPALNTYTEAFF. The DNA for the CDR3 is TGTGCCAGCAGTGCCCCTGCACTTAACACATACACTGAAGCTTTCTTT.

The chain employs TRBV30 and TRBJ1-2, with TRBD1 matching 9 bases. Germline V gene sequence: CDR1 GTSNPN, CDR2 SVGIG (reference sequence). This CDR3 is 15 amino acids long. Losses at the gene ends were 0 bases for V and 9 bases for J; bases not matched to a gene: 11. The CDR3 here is CAWSVWGQGKFRYTF. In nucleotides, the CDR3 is TGTGCCTGGAGTGTATGGGGACAGGGAAAGTTTCGCTACACCTTC.

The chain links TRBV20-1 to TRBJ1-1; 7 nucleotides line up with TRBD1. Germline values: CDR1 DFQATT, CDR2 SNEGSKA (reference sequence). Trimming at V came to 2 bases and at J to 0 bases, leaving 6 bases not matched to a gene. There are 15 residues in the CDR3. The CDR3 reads CSARNTGALNTEAFF. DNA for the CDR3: TGCAGTGCTAGAAATACAGGGGCTTTGAACACTGAAGCTTTCTTT.

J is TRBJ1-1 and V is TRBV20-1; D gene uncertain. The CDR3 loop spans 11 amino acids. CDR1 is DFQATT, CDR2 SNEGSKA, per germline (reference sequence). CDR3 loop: CGVRGRVYAFF. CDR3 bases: TGCGGTGTAAGAGGCCGGGTTTACGCTTTCTTT.

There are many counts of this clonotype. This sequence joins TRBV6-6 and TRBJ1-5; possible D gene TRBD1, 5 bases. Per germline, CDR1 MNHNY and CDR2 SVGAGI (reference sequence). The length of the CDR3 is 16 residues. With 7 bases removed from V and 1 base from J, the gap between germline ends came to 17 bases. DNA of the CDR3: TGTGCCAGCACCATTACAGGCACTATGAGCAATCAGCCCCAGCATTTT. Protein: CASTITGTMSNQPQHF.

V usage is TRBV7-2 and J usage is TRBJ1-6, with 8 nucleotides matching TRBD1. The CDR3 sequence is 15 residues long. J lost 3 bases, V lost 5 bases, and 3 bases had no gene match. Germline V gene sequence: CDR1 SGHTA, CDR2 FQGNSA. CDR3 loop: CASSRDRFYNSPLHF. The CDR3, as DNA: TGTGCCAGCAGCCGGGACAGGTTCTATAATTCACCCCTCCACTTT.

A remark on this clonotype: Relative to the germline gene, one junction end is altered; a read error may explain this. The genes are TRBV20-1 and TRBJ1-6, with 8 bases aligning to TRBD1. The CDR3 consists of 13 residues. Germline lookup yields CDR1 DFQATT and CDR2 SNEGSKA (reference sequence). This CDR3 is CGAGDRSWSPLHF. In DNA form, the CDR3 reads TGCGGTGCTGGGGACAGGAGTTGGTCACCCCTCCACTTT.

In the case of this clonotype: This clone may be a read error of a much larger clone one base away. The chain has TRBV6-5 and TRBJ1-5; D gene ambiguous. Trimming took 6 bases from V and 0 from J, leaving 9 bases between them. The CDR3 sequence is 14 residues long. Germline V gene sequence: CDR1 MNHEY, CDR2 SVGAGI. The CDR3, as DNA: TGTGCCAGCAGGAGGGAATATAGCAATCAGCCCCAGCATTTT. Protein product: CASRREYSNQPQHF.